One and the same sample provided the 19 T cell receptor beta chains below, sequenced in a study of blood T cell repertoires in COVID-19. Data came from immunoSEQ multiplex PCR; TCRdb stores just in-frame clones and leaves some out. The sample shows fewer than 300,000 clones, about 91% of them seen only once. Sequenced input: PBMCs or T cells enriched from blood (not recorded which). The receptors come from a woman aged 40 to 49 with acute COVID-19.

The V gene is TRBV7-2, the J gene TRBJ2-3; 11 bases map to TRBD2. The junction had 3 bases not matched to a gene; V was cut back by 2 bases and J by 5 bases. Germline-derived CDR1 and CDR2 are SGHTA and FQGNSA. The CDR3 extends over 15 amino acids. The CDR3 coding sequence is TGTGCCAGCAGCTTACTAGCGGGAGGAATAGATACGCAGTATTTT. As protein: CASSLLAGGIDTQYF.

The chain carries TRBV21-1 and TRBJ1-1; the DNA was not used to check the table's D call, TRBD1. TRBV21-1 represents a pseudogene. This CDR3 comprises 18 residues. The CDR3 DNA reads TGTGCCAGCAGGAATCGGGAAAGGGGACAGGGCTGGAACACTGAAGCTTTCTTT. Its translation is CASRNRERGQGWNTEAFF.

This clone was detected only a few times. The chain carries TRBV5-1 and TRBJ1-3; TRBD1 agrees at 7 bases. The germline V gene encodes CDR1 SGHRS and CDR2 YFSETQ. The CDR3 has 14 amino acids. The junction had 10 bases not matched to a gene; V was cut back by 5 bases and J by 8 bases. This CDR3 reads CASSHAGGRDTIYF. The CDR3 DNA reads TGCGCCAGCAGTCACGCAGGGGGTAGGGACACCATATATTTT.

In its sample, this clone was seen a few times. The genes are TRBV24-1 and TRBJ1-5; D is unclear. CDR3 length equals 12 residues. Germline loops: CDR1 KGHDR, CDR2 SFDVKD. Trimming cost V 6 bases and J 10 bases, with 12 bases left between them. The CDR3 DNA is TGTGCCACCAGTTTCGGGGAGAGTCCCCAGCATTTT. This translates into CATSFGESPQHF.

The chain recombines TRBV10-3 with TRBJ1-4; 9 nucleotides agree with TRBD1. Germline trimming cut 5 bases from V and 7 bases from J; bases unmatched to any gene: 5. Germline V gene sequence: CDR1 ENHRY, CDR2 SYGVKD. This CDR3 is built from 14 residues. The CDR3 loop is CAISPGQGSEKLFF. DNA of the CDR3: TGTGCCATCAGTCCGGGACAGGGCTCTGAAAAACTGTTTTTT.

The CDR3: CASSTSQYNEQFF. DNA of the CDR3: TGTGCCAGCAGTACCAGTCAATACAATGAGCAGTTCTTC. The rearrangement uses TRBV12-3 or TRBV12-4 and TRBJ2-1; D is uncertain. Deletions cut 5 bases from V and 4 bases from J, with 9 bases between. This CDR3 region has 13 residues.

This sequence joins TRBV7-3 and TRBJ1-5; D might be TRBD1 (6 bases). Trimming stripped 5 bases from V and 0 bases from J, with 20 bases between. This CDR3 comprises 18 residues. Germline-derived CDR1 and CDR2 are SGHTA and FQGTGA. The DNA for the CDR3 is TGTGCCAGCAGCCCAAAATCCCGGGACAATTATAGCAATCAGCCCCAGCATTTT. This sequence encodes CASSPKSRDNYSNQPQHF.

The sample holds one count of this clone. The V and J genes are TRBV29-1 and TRBJ2-1, with TRBD2 identical over 14 bases. The CDR3 is 20 amino acids. V lost 1 base and J lost 1; bases outside the gene matches: 12. The germline V gene encodes CDR1 SQVTM and CDR2 ANQGSEA. The CDR3 bases are TGCAGCGTTGAAGCCCTCCGGGGGACTAGCGGGAGACGATCCTACAATGAGCAGTTCTTC. Its translation: CSVEALRGTSGRRSYNEQFF.

The chain is built from TRBV10-3 and TRBJ2-7; 9 nucleotides agree with TRBD1. V gave up 1 base and J gave up 3 bases; unmatched junction bases: 13. Germline loops: CDR1 ENHRY, CDR2 SYGVKD. The CDR3 runs to 18 residues. CDR3 loop: CAISELGTGPGLNYEQYF. As DNA, the CDR3 is TGTGCCATCAGTGAGTTGGGGACAGGGCCGGGACTGAACTACGAGCAGTACTTC.

This rearrangement joins TRBV12-3 or TRBV12-4 to TRBJ2-1; D perhaps matches TRBD2 (6 bases). The CDR3 runs to 12 residues. V dropped 6 bases and J dropped 7 bases, with 10 bases sitting between them. The CDR3 sequence is CASSADYNEQFF. The CDR3 bases are TGTGCCAGCAGCGCGGACTATAATGAGCAGTTCTTC.

This chain connects TRBV5-8 to TRBJ1-5; the match to TRBD1 covers 7 bases. Trimming at V came to 5 bases and at J to 0 bases, leaving 8 bases not matched to a gene. The germline V gene has CDR1 SGHTS and CDR2 YDEGEE. There are 16 residues in the CDR3. CDR3 residues: CASSYEQGVSNQPQHF. For the CDR3, the DNA is TGTGCCAGCAGTTACGAGCAGGGGGTTAGCAATCAGCCCCAGCATTTT.

This sequence joins TRBV28 and TRBJ2-1; maybe TRBD2 (5 bases). With 3 bases removed from V and 7 bases from J, the gap between germline ends came to 19 bases. This CDR3 has 16 amino acids. Germline CDR1 reads MDHEN; CDR2 reads SYDVKM. CDR3 in amino acids: CASSFLGGRARNEQFF. DNA for the CDR3: TGTGCCAGCAGTTTTTTAGGCGGGCGGGCACGGAATGAGCAGTTCTTC.

V gene TRBV9 combines with J gene TRBJ2-5; no clear D gene. The CDR3 totals 13 residues. The germline V and J ends were trimmed by 0 bases and 4 bases, with 7 bases remaining between them. Germline loops: CDR1 SGDLS, CDR2 YYNGEE. The CDR3 DNA is TGTGCCAGCAGCGTAGCACTCCTAGAGACCCAGTACTTC. It is translated as CASSVALLETQYF.

The J gene is TRBJ1-2, the V gene TRBV5-1, with D possibly matching TRBD1 (6 bases). The CDR3 runs to 15 residues. Germline assignment: CDR1 SGHRS and CDR2 YFSETQ. V lost 0 bases and J 2 bases, leaving 11 bases between the germline ends. This chain's CDR3 is CASSLGTEMNYGYTF. The CDR3 DNA is TGCGCCAGCAGCTTGGGGACAGAAATGAACTATGGCTACACCTTC.

This chain links TRBV19 with TRBJ1-1; D is uncertain. Trimming left V 6 bases short and J 1 base short, with 15 bases between. Germline loops: CDR1 LNHDA, CDR2 SQIVND (reference sequence). The length of the CDR3 is 15 residues. This chain's CDR3 is CASSPGGITNTEAFF. In DNA form, the CDR3 reads TGTGCCAGTAGCCCGGGAGGGATCACGAACACTGAAGCTTTCTTT.

V and J are TRBV9 and TRBJ2-3; 10 bases line up with TRBD2. J lost 2 bases, V lost 3 bases, and 12 bases had no gene match. Germline CDR1 and CDR2: SGDLS and YYNGEE. This CDR3 spans 18 amino acids. The CDR3 region has the DNA TGTGCCAGCAGCGCAACCCTTGGACTAGCGGATACCACAGATACGCAGTATTTT. This sequence encodes CASSATLGLADTTDTQYF.

The gene calls are TRBV12-2 and TRBJ2-7; the table calls TRBD1, which could not be checked here. TRBV12-2 is a listed pseudogene. The CDR3 has 14 residues. Written as DNA, the CDR3 is TGTGCAAGTGCGTGCCGGGACAGGGGGTACGAGCAGTACGTC. This gives the protein CASACRDRGYEQYV.

The sample holds a few counts of this clone. V is TRBV5-4 and J is TRBJ1-2, with 10 bases matching TRBD1. This CDR3 comprises 14 residues. With V trimmed by 4 bases and J by 8 bases, 8 bases remained unmatched. The germline gives CDR1 SGHNT, CDR2 YYREEE (reference sequence). CDR3 coding DNA: TGTGCCAGCAGCACAAGACAGGGGGCATGGGGCTACACCTTC. It yields the protein CASSTRQGAWGYTF.

The chain couples TRBV5-1 to TRBJ1-2, with 9 bases fitting TRBD1. After removal of 3 bases from V and 8 bases from J, the junction contained 8 bases not matched to a gene. CDR1 is SGHRS and CDR2 is YFSETQ in the germline V gene. This CDR3 is 14 amino acids long. CDR3 bases: TGCGCCAGCAGCTCCTTACAGGGGGCGCTCGGCTACACCTTC. Its protein is CASSSLQGALGYTF.